Listed below are T cell receptor beta chains from one sample, sequenced in a study of response to subunit inactivated influenza vaccine. TCRdb re-derived calls from the RT-PCR reads in MiXCR, one entry per CDR3 protein. The sample has 560,000 or so distinct CDR3 sequences, less than 10% seen once; the top ten hold over 10%. The sample here was PBMCs from blood, taken around 25 months after vaccination. These receptors all stem from a man between 45 and 75 years old who received an inactivated influenza vaccine. Both conserved end residues are part of each CDR3. Fields, in order: J gene, V gene, D gene, clone size, CDR3 DNA, CDR3 protein. The D gene is left open where the match is weak. Clone size is shown for a subset of rows, as once, few, many or a class of expanded clone.

J gene: TRBJ2-7; V gene: TRBV5-1; D gene: .; clone size: many; CDR3 DNA: TGCGCCAGCAGGCAGGGCTTCTCCTACGAGCAGTACTTC; CDR3 protein: CASRQGFSYEQYF
J gene: TRBJ2-7; V gene: TRBV5-1; D gene: .; clone size: few; CDR3 DNA: TGCGCCAGCAGCGGTTTTAGCGGAAGCACCTACGAGCAGTACTTC; CDR3 protein: CASSGFSGSTYEQYF
J gene: TRBJ2-3; V gene: TRBV5-1; D gene: TRBD2; clone size: .; CDR3 DNA: TGCGCCAGCAGCTTGCAGGCGGGGGGCTCAGATACGCAGTATTTT; CDR3 protein: CASSLQAGGSDTQYF
J gene: TRBJ2-5; V gene: TRBV5-1; D gene: .; clone size: few; CDR3 DNA: TGCGCCAGCAGCTTGCTAGCCTACCAAGAGACCCAGTACTTC; CDR3 protein: CASSLLAYQETQYF
J gene: TRBJ2-7; V gene: TRBV11-2; D gene: .; clone size: .; CDR3 DNA: TGTGCCAGCAGCTTACGTCCGGGACTTAGCTCCTACGAGCAGTACTTC; CDR3 protein: CASSLRPGLSSYEQYF
J gene: TRBJ1-1; V gene: TRBV5-5; D gene: .; clone size: many; CDR3 DNA: TGTGCCAGCAGCCGAGGGGGGGTTGGAATGAACACTGAAGCTTTCTTT; CDR3 protein: CASSRGGVGMNTEAFF
J gene: TRBJ2-7; V gene: TRBV14; D gene: .; clone size: few; CDR3 DNA: TGTGCCAGCAGCCCCCCCGCTATTGGAGAAAACTACGAGCAGTACTTC; CDR3 protein: CASSPPAIGENYEQYF
J gene: TRBJ2-7; V gene: TRBV7-9; D gene: TRBD2; clone size: few; CDR3 DNA: TGTGCCAGCACCACGGGGGGTTACGAGCAGTACTTC; CDR3 protein: CASTTGGYEQYF
J gene: TRBJ1-4; V gene: TRBV7-2; D gene: .; clone size: many; CDR3 DNA: TGTGCCAGCAGCTTAAACAGGCCCTCAACTAATGAAAAACTGTTTTTT; CDR3 protein: CASSLNRPSTNEKLFF
J gene: TRBJ2-2; V gene: TRBV5-5; D gene: .; clone size: many; CDR3 DNA: TGTGCCAGCAGCCCTCAGGGGCGAGGCACCGGGGAGCTGTTTTTT; CDR3 protein: CASSPQGRGTGELFF
J gene: TRBJ2-7; V gene: TRBV5-1; D gene: .; clone size: few; CDR3 DNA: TGCGCCAGCAGCTTGGTGTCAGGGAGTCTGGAAGAGCAGTACTTC; CDR3 protein: CASSLVSGSLEEQYF
J gene: TRBJ2-7; V gene: TRBV7-2; D gene: TRBD2; clone size: few; CDR3 DNA: TGTGCCAGCGGCGTACGGGCTAGCGGGATCTACGAGCAGTACTTC; CDR3 protein: CASGVRASGIYEQYF
J gene: TRBJ2-2; V gene: TRBV11-3; D gene: .; clone size: few; CDR3 DNA: TGTGCCAGCAGCTCGGACGTCACCGGGGAGCTGTTTTTT; CDR3 protein: CASSSDVTGELFF
J gene: TRBJ2-3; V gene: TRBV29-1; D gene: TRBD1; clone size: .; CDR3 DNA: TGCAGCGCCGGACAGGGAAGCTCAGATACGCAGTATTTT; CDR3 protein: CSAGQGSSDTQYF
J gene: TRBJ1-4; V gene: TRBV7-9; D gene: TRBD1; clone size: .; CDR3 DNA: TGTGCCAGCAGTTCAACGGACAGGGGGCTCACTAATGAAAAACTGTTTTTT; CDR3 protein: CASSSTDRGLTNEKLFF
J gene: TRBJ2-3; V gene: TRBV3-1; D gene: TRBD2; clone size: few; CDR3 DNA: TGTGCCAGCAGCCAAAAAGGACTAGCGGCAAGCACAGATACGCAGTATTTT; CDR3 protein: CASSQKGLAASTDTQYF
J gene: TRBJ1-1; V gene: TRBV11-2; D gene: .; clone size: many; CDR3 DNA: TGTGCCAGCAGCTCGGGGGGAGCTGAAGCTTTCTTT; CDR3 protein: CASSSGGAEAFF
J gene: TRBJ2-3; V gene: TRBV10-3; D gene: TRBD1; clone size: .; CDR3 DNA: TGTGCCACCTCCGCACAGGGGGCTACGGATACGCAGTATTTT; CDR3 protein: CATSAQGATDTQYF
J gene: TRBJ1-2; V gene: TRBV4-3; D gene: .; clone size: .; CDR3 DNA: TGCGCCAGCAGCCCCGGACGGTACAACTATGGCTACACCTTC; CDR3 protein: CASSPGRYNYGYTF
J gene: TRBJ2-1; V gene: TRBV20-1; D gene: .; clone size: many; CDR3 DNA: TGCAGTGCAGGGGCCCAATCCCCCTACAATGAGCAGTTCTTC; CDR3 protein: CSAGAQSPYNEQFF
J gene: TRBJ1-1; V gene: TRBV28; D gene: .; clone size: many; CDR3 DNA: TGTGCCAGCAGTTTATTGGGGGGCAGAGGGAACACTGAAGCTTTCTTT; CDR3 protein: CASSLLGGRGNTEAFF
J gene: TRBJ2-7; V gene: TRBV7-6; D gene: .; clone size: .; CDR3 DNA: TGTGCCAGCAGCTTAGGGGTAGTTTCCAACGAGCAGTACTTC; CDR3 protein: CASSLGVVSNEQYF
J gene: TRBJ2-3; V gene: TRBV11-2; D gene: .; clone size: few; CDR3 DNA: TGTGCCAGCAGCCGGGACCAGCGCTATACGCAGTATTTT; CDR3 protein: CASSRDQRYTQYF
J gene: TRBJ1-6; V gene: TRBV7-9; D gene: .; clone size: medium-sized; CDR3 DNA: TGTGCCAGCAGCTTAGAGCAGGGCCCGGGCTCCTATAATTCACCCCTCCACTTT; CDR3 protein: CASSLEQGPGSYNSPLHF
J gene: TRBJ1-1; V gene: TRBV24-1; D gene: TRBD1; clone size: few; CDR3 DNA: TGTGCCACTGGGAACAGGGGAAGGGCTGAAGCTTTCTTT; CDR3 protein: CATGNRGRAEAFF
J gene: TRBJ2-7; V gene: TRBV10-3; D gene: TRBD1; clone size: few; CDR3 DNA: TGTGCCACTTACCGGGACAGGGGATACGAGCAGTACTTC; CDR3 protein: CATYRDRGYEQYF
J gene: TRBJ1-1; V gene: TRBV6-1; D gene: .; clone size: many; CDR3 DNA: TGTGCCAGCAGTCGTCCCTCAGGGTCGGCCACTGAAGCTTTCTTT; CDR3 protein: CASSRPSGSATEAFF
J gene: TRBJ1-5; V gene: TRBV19; D gene: .; clone size: many; CDR3 DNA: TGTGCCAGCCGTTGGCGGGCGGGCAATCAGCCCCAGCATTTT; CDR3 protein: CASRWRAGNQPQHF
J gene: TRBJ1-1; V gene: TRBV4-2; D gene: .; clone size: few; CDR3 DNA: TGTGCCAGCAGCCGGAAAGCAGACTTCCCCGTGAACACTGAAGCTTTCTTT; CDR3 protein: CASSRKADFPVNTEAFF
J gene: TRBJ2-1; V gene: TRBV7-9; D gene: .; clone size: many; CDR3 DNA: TGTGCCAGCAGCTTAGACTGGGACAATGAGCAGTTCTTC; CDR3 protein: CASSLDWDNEQFF
J gene: TRBJ2-7; V gene: TRBV7-2; D gene: .; clone size: few; CDR3 DNA: TGTGCCAGCAGGTTGGGTGTGGGACACCACTACGAGCAGTACTTC; CDR3 protein: CASRLGVGHHYEQYF
J gene: TRBJ2-2; V gene: TRBV24-1; D gene: .; clone size: few; CDR3 DNA: TGTGCCACCGGGACATTAAACACCGGGGAGCTGTTTTTT; CDR3 protein: CATGTLNTGELFF
J gene: TRBJ2-2; V gene: TRBV5-1; D gene: .; clone size: few; CDR3 DNA: TGCGCCAGCAGCTTGACCCGGCTAAATACAGCTAACACCGGGGAGCTGTTTTTT; CDR3 protein: CASSLTRLNTANTGELFF
J gene: TRBJ1-4; V gene: TRBV11-2; D gene: TRBD1; clone size: many; CDR3 DNA: TGTGCCAGCAGCTTAGCACAGGGGGCTTTTGAAAAACTGTTTTTT; CDR3 protein: CASSLAQGAFEKLFF
J gene: TRBJ2-1; V gene: TRBV6-1; D gene: TRBD2; clone size: many; CDR3 DNA: TGTGCCAGCAGGCCCCACAGCGGGAGCTCCTACAATGAGCAGTTCTTC; CDR3 protein: CASRPHSGSSYNEQFF
J gene: TRBJ2-7; V gene: TRBV28; D gene: TRBD1; clone size: few; CDR3 DNA: TGTGCCAGCTTCACCGGGACAGGGACAGGCTACGAGCAGTACTTC; CDR3 protein: CASFTGTGTGYEQYF
J gene: TRBJ2-7; V gene: TRBV4-3; D gene: TRBD2; clone size: many; CDR3 DNA: TGCGCCAGCAGCCCTATCGCTAGCGGGACACCCTACGAGCAGTACTTC; CDR3 protein: CASSPIASGTPYEQYF
J gene: TRBJ1-4; V gene: TRBV14; D gene: .; clone size: few; CDR3 DNA: TGTGCCAGCAGCTTTGGACGGGAAAAACTGTTTTTT; CDR3 protein: CASSFGREKLFF
J gene: TRBJ2-7; V gene: TRBV20-1; D gene: .; clone size: many; CDR3 DNA: TGCAGTGCCTGGGGTCCGAGCTCCTACGAGCAGTACTTC; CDR3 protein: CSAWGPSSYEQYF
J gene: TRBJ2-3; V gene: TRBV27; D gene: TRBD2; clone size: few; CDR3 DNA: TGTGCCAGCAGCTCCCCGACTAGCGGGACAAGCACAGATACGCAGTATTTT; CDR3 protein: CASSSPTSGTSTDTQYF
J gene: TRBJ2-7; V gene: TRBV6-1; D gene: .; clone size: few; CDR3 DNA: TGTGCCAGCAGTGAATACTTGTTCTACGAGCAGTACTTC; CDR3 protein: CASSEYLFYEQYF
J gene: TRBJ2-7; V gene: TRBV10-3; D gene: TRBD1; clone size: .; CDR3 DNA: TGTGCCATCAGTGAGTCGGCGGGACAGGGTGGCTACGAGCAGTACTTC; CDR3 protein: CAISESAGQGGYEQYF
J gene: TRBJ1-4; V gene: TRBV7-9; D gene: .; clone size: few; CDR3 DNA: TGTGCCAGCAGCTTAGGACTGGGGAATGAAAAACTGTTTTTT; CDR3 protein: CASSLGLGNEKLFF
J gene: TRBJ1-1; V gene: TRBV5-6; D gene: .; clone size: many; CDR3 DNA: TGTGCCAGCAGCTCGCGACAGGCGAACACTGAAGCTTTCTTT; CDR3 protein: CASSSRQANTEAFF
J gene: TRBJ1-2; V gene: TRBV6-2/TRBV6-3; D gene: .; clone size: many; CDR3 DNA: TGTGCCAGCAGTGGGACACCTACTAACTATGGCTACACCTTC; CDR3 protein: CASSGTPTNYGYTF
J gene: TRBJ2-7; V gene: TRBV6-1; D gene: TRBD1; clone size: few; CDR3 DNA: TGTGCCAGCAGTCGTGCTGGGACAGTCAATGAGCAGTACTTC; CDR3 protein: CASSRAGTVNEQYF
J gene: TRBJ2-6; V gene: TRBV12-3/TRBV12-4; D gene: .; clone size: .; CDR3 DNA: TGTGCCAGCGGACTCAGGGGAGTTGGGGCCAACGTCCTGACTTTC; CDR3 protein: CASGLRGVGANVLTF
J gene: TRBJ1-5; V gene: TRBV12-3/TRBV12-4; D gene: .; clone size: many; CDR3 DNA: TGTGCCAGCAGCTTAGGACAGTTTAATCAGCCCCAGCATTTT; CDR3 protein: CASSLGQFNQPQHF
J gene: TRBJ2-1; V gene: TRBV29-1; D gene: .; clone size: .; CDR3 DNA: TGCAGCGTTGACGGGCAGAAACACAATGAGCAGTTCTTC; CDR3 protein: CSVDGQKHNEQFF
J gene: TRBJ1-1; V gene: TRBV20-1; D gene: .; clone size: .; CDR3 DNA: TGCAGTGCTAGAGATTTCGTACAGGCCAACTTGGAAGCTTTCTTT; CDR3 protein: CSARDFVQANLEAFF
J gene: TRBJ1-1; V gene: TRBV12-3/TRBV12-4; D gene: .; clone size: .; CDR3 DNA: TGTGCCAGCATCCCGGGGACGTTGAACACTGAAGCTTTCTTT; CDR3 protein: CASIPGTLNTEAFF
J gene: TRBJ2-2; V gene: TRBV20-1; D gene: .; clone size: few; CDR3 DNA: TGCAGTGCTAGAGATGAAACCGGGGAGCTGTTTTTT; CDR3 protein: CSARDETGELFF
J gene: TRBJ2-7; V gene: TRBV9; D gene: .; clone size: .; CDR3 DNA: TGTGCCAGCAGCGTAGGAGGAACAAGATCCGGGAACGAGCAGTACTTC; CDR3 protein: CASSVGGTRSGNEQYF
J gene: TRBJ1-2; V gene: TRBV20-1; D gene: TRBD1; clone size: many; CDR3 DNA: TGCAGTGCAACGGACAGGGGCGGCTATGGCTACACCTTC; CDR3 protein: CSATDRGGYGYTF
J gene: TRBJ2-3; V gene: TRBV10-2; D gene: .; clone size: many; CDR3 DNA: TGCGCCAGCAGGATTGAGGTGTTTAGCACAGATACGCAGTATTTT; CDR3 protein: CASRIEVFSTDTQYF
J gene: TRBJ1-1; V gene: TRBV7-2; D gene: .; clone size: .; CDR3 DNA: TGTGCCAGCAGCTTAGGGGATGTGATGAACACTGAAGCTTTCTTT; CDR3 protein: CASSLGDVMNTEAFF
J gene: TRBJ2-4; V gene: TRBV15; D gene: TRBD1; clone size: many; CDR3 DNA: TGTGCCACCAGCGGAGGGACAGGCGTTGCCAAAAACATTCAGTACTTC; CDR3 protein: CATSGGTGVAKNIQYF
J gene: TRBJ2-3; V gene: TRBV20-1; D gene: TRBD1; clone size: few; CDR3 DNA: TGCAGTGCTAGTCTGGGACAGGGGTCAGATACGCAGTATTTT; CDR3 protein: CSASLGQGSDTQYF
J gene: TRBJ2-3; V gene: TRBV7-8; D gene: TRBD2; clone size: few; CDR3 DNA: TGTGCCAGCAGCATCGGGACTAGCGGAGATACGCAGTATTTT; CDR3 protein: CASSIGTSGDTQYF
J gene: TRBJ2-5; V gene: TRBV3-1; D gene: .; clone size: few; CDR3 DNA: TGTGCCAGCAGCCTGTACGGGGGAGGCCTACAAGAGACCCAGTACTTC; CDR3 protein: CASSLYGGGLQETQYF